These 26 T cell receptor beta chains were all obtained from the same sample, sequenced in a study of radiotherapy plus CTLA-4 blockade in lung cancer. Profiling relied on immunoSEQ multiplex PCR, and the TCRdb table lists in-frame clones only, not all of them. The table lists about 45,000 clones, over 55% of them singletons, with approximately 18% in the top ten. The specimen was peripheral blood, collected from a patient treated with radiotherapy plus ipilimumab. The source is a human donor with non-small cell lung cancer who had a partial response to radiotherapy plus ipilimumab.

With respect to this clone: Other DNA sequences in the same sample also yield this CDR3. CDR3 residues: CASSARLAGAYEQYF. CDR3 DNA: TGTGCCAGCAGCGCCCGACTAGCGGGCGCCTACGAGCAGTACTTC. J is TRBJ2-7 and V is TRBV14, with 10 bases matching TRBD2. In germline, CDR1 is SGHDN, CDR2 FVKESK. This CDR3 is 15 amino acids long. J was trimmed by 2 bases and V by 5 bases; bases with no gene match: 6.

The rearrangement uses TRBV27 and TRBJ2-5, with 16 bases fitting TRBD2. J lost 6 bases, V lost 5 bases, and 3 bases had no gene match. This CDR3 comprises 15 residues. CDR1 and CDR2 (germline): MNHEY, SMNVEV (reference sequence). The CDR3 sequence is CASSGTSGGAQTQYF. The CDR3 DNA follows: TGTGCCAGCAGTGGGACTAGCGGGGGGGCTCAGACCCAGTACTTC.

J is TRBJ2-7 and V is TRBV9, with 9 nucleotides matching TRBD2. Per germline, CDR1 SGDLS and CDR2 YYNGEE. The trim removed 0 bases at V and 7 bases at J, leaving 8 bases unmatched. The length of the CDR3 is 15 residues. CDR3 region: CASSVGRAGGGEQYF. In DNA, the CDR3 is TGTGCCAGCAGCGTAGGAAGAGCGGGAGGAGGGGAGCAGTACTTC.

The chain uses TRBV7-2 and TRBJ1-5; D may be TRBD1 (6 bases). V was cut by 5 bases and J by 0 bases, with 14 bases left in between. CDR3 length equals 16 residues. CDR1 SGHTA and CDR2 FQGNSA come from the germline V gene. In nucleotides, the CDR3 is TGTGCCAGCAGCATATTTAGCAGGGGTAGCAATCAGCCCCAGCATTTT. Translation gives CASSIFSRGSNQPQHF. The whole variable domain, remainder taken from reference TRBV7-2 and TRBJ1-5, is GAGVSQSPSNKVTEKGKDVELRCDPISGHTALYWYRQSLGQGLEFLIYFQGNSAPDKSGLPSDRFSAERTGGSVSTLTIQRTQQEDSAVYLCASSIFSRGSNQPQHFGDGTRLSIL.

This clone was found a few times. V and J are TRBV5-3 and TRBJ1-5; 9 bases match TRBD1. TRBV5-3 is known as an ORF, though its function is uncertain. Germline trimming cut 1 base from V and 5 bases from J; bases unmatched to any gene: 10. The CDR3 length is 17 residues. Here the CDR3 DNA reads TGTGCCAGAAGCTTGAACCCCGGGACAGGGTCTGATCAGCCCCAGCATTTT. This translates into CARSLNPGTGSDQPQHF.

The chain is built from TRBV30 and TRBJ1-5, with a weak D call TRBD1 (5 bases). The V end lost 4 bases, the J end lost 1 base, and 11 bases lay between the germline ends. CDR3 length: 14 amino acids. Germline lookup yields CDR1 GTSNPN and CDR2 SVGIG (reference sequence). CDR3 nucleotide sequence: TGTGCCTGGATCGAGGAGGGGAGCAATCAGCCCCAGCATTTT. This translates into CAWIEEGSNQPQHF.

J is TRBJ2-1 and V is TRBV9; 8 bases map to TRBD1. Germline CDR1 SGDLS, CDR2 YYNGEE. The J segment lost 7 bases and the V segment lost 0 bases, leaving 12 bases of the junction unmatched. This CDR3 comprises 17 residues. The CDR3 nucleotides read TGTGCCAGCAGCGTAGAGAAGGTAACAGGGGGGAATAATGAGCAGTTCTTC. Translation gives CASSVEKVTGGNNEQFF.

This clone was observed a few times. J is TRBJ2-5 and V is TRBV25-1; a weak D match, TRBD1 (6 bases). This CDR3 region has 17 residues. Germline V gene lookup returns CDR1 MGHDK and CDR2 SYGVNS. With 4 bases removed from V and 1 base from J, the gap between germline ends came to 19 bases. CDR3 sequence reads: CASSALLGAVVQETQYF. The CDR3 coding sequence is TGTGCCAGCAGTGCCCTCCTGGGGGCTGTTGTCCAAGAGACCCAGTACTTC.

V and J are TRBV30 and TRBJ1-6, with a weak D call TRBD1 (5 bases). CDR3 size: 16 residues. Trimming removed 5 bases from V and 4 bases from J, with 18 bases in between. Germline CDR1 is GTSNPN and CDR2 is SVGIG (reference sequence). The CDR3 DNA reads TGTGCCTGGGTTGATGCGACAGCTATTTATAATTCACCCCTCCACTTT. Its protein is CAWVDATAIYNSPLHF. Full variable domain (missing parts from reference TRBV30 and TRBJ1-6): SQTIHQWPATLVQPVGSPLSLECTVEGTSNPNLYWYRQAAGRGLQLLFYSVGIGQISSEVPQNLSASRPQDRQFILSSKKLLLSDSGFYLCAWVDATAIYNSPLHFGNGTRLTVT.

This clone was recorded only once. The same CDR3 arises from other DNA sequences in this sample as well. In DNA, the CDR3 is TGTGCCAGCAGCCGAGACAGGAACTATGGCTACACCTTC. It translates to CASSRDRNYGYTF. The chain links TRBV11-2 to TRBJ1-2; possible D gene TRBD1, 6 bases. Looked up from germline, CDR1 is SGHAT and CDR2 is FQNNGV. V was cut by 5 bases and J by 2 bases, with 9 bases left in between. The CDR3 is 13 residues long.

This rearrangement joins TRBV25-1 to TRBJ2-2, with D tentatively TRBD1 (6 bases). V was pared by 6 bases and J by 6 bases, with 14 bases between. The CDR3 is 14 residues long. The germline V gene encodes CDR1 MGHDK and CDR2 SYGVNS. CDR3 sequence (DNA): TGTGCCAGCAGACCACCAGGGGAGTCCGGGGAGCTGTTTTTT. It is translated as CASRPPGESGELFF.

Concerning this clone: At one end the junction does not follow the germline gene, possibly because of a read error. The CDR3 DNA sequence: TGTGCCGGCAGTAAACAGGGGGCATCTGAAGCTTTCTTT. It encodes CAGSKQGASEAFF. This chain links TRBV7-2 with TRBJ1-1; 9 bases fit TRBD1. Per germline, CDR1 SGHTA and CDR2 FQGNSA. The CDR3 is made up of 13 amino acids. The full variable domain, completed using reference TRBV7-2 and TRBJ1-1, is GAGVSQSPSNKVTEKGKDVELRCDPISGHTALYWYRQSLGQGLEFLIYFQGNSAPDKSGLPSDRFSAERTGGSVSTLTIQRTQQEDSAVYLCAGSKQGASEAFFGQGTRLTVV.

V usage is TRBV15 and J usage is TRBJ2-5; 8 bases agree with TRBD2. Germline V gene data show CDR1 as LNHNV and CDR2 as YYDKDF (reference sequence). Trimming took 8 bases from V and 3 from J; bases not matched to a gene: 11. The CDR3 spans 15 residues. CDR3 nucleotide sequence: TGTGCCACCCGGACTAGCCATACCAAGAAAGAGACCCAGTACTTC. Its translation is CATRTSHTKKETQYF.

As to this clone: Other DNA sequences from this sample encode an identical CDR3 as well. For the CDR3, the DNA is TGTGCCAGCAGCCCAACAGGGGACGACACTGAAGCTTTCTTT. This translates into CASSPTGDDTEAFF. The rearrangement links TRBV5-4 to TRBJ1-1; TRBD1 matches at 7 bases. The germline gives CDR1 SGHNT, CDR2 YYREEE (reference sequence). The CDR3 is 14 amino acids. The V and J ends lost 4 bases and 3 bases, in that order; junction bases with no gene match: 6.

This chain joins TRBV6-5 and TRBJ2-7; 8 nucleotides agree with TRBD1. The CDR3 spans 15 residues. After removal of 2 bases from V and 4 bases from J, the junction contained 7 bases not matched to a gene. Germline-derived CDR1 and CDR2 are MNHEY and SVGAGI. CDR3 protein: CASSYGTGDIYEQYF. The DNA for the CDR3 is TGTGCCAGCAGTTACGGGACAGGAGATATTTACGAGCAGTACTTC.

This rearrangement joins TRBV9 to TRBJ2-5, with D hard to call. The CDR3 is 13 residues long. Germline loops: CDR1 SGDLS, CDR2 YYNGEE. The germline V and J ends were trimmed by 0 bases and 9 bases, with 12 bases remaining between them. The CDR3 sequence: CASSVASAEAQYF. The DNA of the CDR3 is TGTGCCAGCAGCGTAGCATCAGCCGAGGCCCAGTACTTC.

V is TRBV9 and J is TRBJ2-2, with TRBD2 matching 7 bases. The CDR3 runs to 17 residues. Germline CDR1 is SGDLS and CDR2 is YYNGEE. Unmatched junction bases numbered 13, after V lost 4 bases and J lost 4 bases. The DNA of the CDR3 is TGTGCCAGCAGCCCCCAGGGTTTATCTAGCGGCACCGGGGAGCTGTTTTTT. Its translation is CASSPQGLSSGTGELFF.

J is TRBJ2-4 and V is TRBV19; the match to TRBD1 covers 12 bases. CDR1 LNHDA and CDR2 SQIVND come from the germline V gene (reference sequence). J was trimmed by 3 bases and V by 0 bases; bases with no gene match: 15. The CDR3 contains 21 residues. This chain's CDR3 is CASSIDMGTGGAVTRKNIQYF. The CDR3 DNA reads TGTGCCAGTAGTATAGATATGGGGACAGGGGGCGCGGTAACCCGCAAAAACATTCAGTACTTC.

The chain links TRBV9 to TRBJ1-5; the match to TRBD1 covers 8 bases. The CDR3 contains 16 residues. V shed 0 bases and J 7 bases; nucleotides not matched to a gene: 9. Looked up from germline, CDR1 is SGDLS and CDR2 is YYNGEE. DNA for the CDR3: TGTGCCAGCAGCGTAGGAATCGGGACAGGAGAACAGCCCCAGCATTTT. It yields the protein CASSVGIGTGEQPQHF.

The rearrangement joins TRBV2 to TRBJ2-7, with TRBD2 identical over 15 bases. Looked up from germline, CDR1 is SNHLY and CDR2 is FYNNEI. CDR3 length: 15 residues. V dropped 8 bases and J dropped 2; count of bases not matched to a gene: 4. CDR3 amino acids: CASGLAGGLAYEQYF. CDR3 sequence (DNA): TGTGCCAGCGGACTAGCGGGGGGGCTGGCCTACGAGCAGTACTTC.

V is TRBV11-2 and J is TRBJ2-5; TRBD2 might be the D (7 bases). Germline-derived CDR1 and CDR2 are SGHAT and FQNNGV. Trimming shortened V by 4 bases and J by 4 bases, and 16 bases separated the two germline ends. This CDR3 is built from 15 residues. For the CDR3, the DNA is TGTGCCAGCAGCTGGGGAGGGGGAGGAGCAGAGACCCAGTACTTC. This codes for CASSWGGGGAETQYF.

V usage is TRBV5-4 and J usage is TRBJ2-2; 12 nucleotides agree with TRBD2. Germline assignment: CDR1 SGHNT and CDR2 YYREEE (reference sequence). Losses at the gene ends were 1 base for V and 6 bases for J; bases not matched to a gene: 4. This CDR3 has 16 amino acids. This chain's CDR3 is CASSLRLAGAAGELFF. In DNA form, the CDR3 reads TGTGCCAGCAGCTTGAGACTAGCGGGAGCAGCCGGGGAGCTGTTTTTT.

The CDR3 protein is CASREGSGSSYNEQFF. Here the CDR3 DNA reads TGTGCCAGCAGGGAAGGTAGCGGGAGCTCCTACAATGAGCAGTTCTTC. The chain uses TRBV5-4 and TRBJ2-1; 9 positions match TRBD2. In germline, CDR1 is SGHNT, CDR2 YYREEE (reference sequence). The junction had 6 bases not matched to a gene; V was cut back by 5 bases and J by 0 bases. This CDR3 is built from 16 residues.

This clone has only a few counts. The chain recombines TRBV19 with TRBJ1-4, with D possibly being TRBD1 (5 bases). Germline V CDR1 and CDR2: LNHDA, SQIVND (reference sequence). CDR3 length: 14 amino acids. V was trimmed by 4 bases and J by 7 bases, leaving 13 bases between them. CDR3 sequence: CASSTGGGGEKLFF. The CDR3 DNA reads TGTGCCAGTAGTACGGGGGGAGGCGGTGAAAAACTGTTTTTT. The whole variable domain, filled in from reference TRBV19 and TRBJ1-4, reads DGGITQSPKYLFRKEGQNVTLSCEQNLNHDAMYWYRQDPGQGLRLIYYSQIVNDFQKGDIAEGYSVSREKKESFPLTVTSAQKNPTAFYLCASSTGGGGEKLFFGSGTQLSVL.

The CDR3: CASSSRTGGTSQPQHF. The CDR3 DNA follows: TGTGCCAGCAGCTCCCGGACAGGGGGTACGAGTCAGCCCCAGCATTTT. The chain recombines TRBV7-2 with TRBJ1-5; 10 bases are a match to TRBD1. J gave up 6 bases and V 4 bases, and 9 bases lay outside the gene matches. There are 16 residues in the CDR3. Per germline, CDR1 SGHTA and CDR2 FQGNSA.

As to this clone: At one boundary the junction diverges from the germline segment, which might be a read error. The chain recombines TRBV15 with TRBJ2-7, with D unresolved. The CDR3 has 12 residues. Germline lookup yields CDR1 LNHNV and CDR2 YYDKDF (reference sequence). CDR3 nucleotides: TGTGCCACCAGCAGAGATTCGGAGATCACCCTCTTC. It is translated as CATSRDSEITLF.